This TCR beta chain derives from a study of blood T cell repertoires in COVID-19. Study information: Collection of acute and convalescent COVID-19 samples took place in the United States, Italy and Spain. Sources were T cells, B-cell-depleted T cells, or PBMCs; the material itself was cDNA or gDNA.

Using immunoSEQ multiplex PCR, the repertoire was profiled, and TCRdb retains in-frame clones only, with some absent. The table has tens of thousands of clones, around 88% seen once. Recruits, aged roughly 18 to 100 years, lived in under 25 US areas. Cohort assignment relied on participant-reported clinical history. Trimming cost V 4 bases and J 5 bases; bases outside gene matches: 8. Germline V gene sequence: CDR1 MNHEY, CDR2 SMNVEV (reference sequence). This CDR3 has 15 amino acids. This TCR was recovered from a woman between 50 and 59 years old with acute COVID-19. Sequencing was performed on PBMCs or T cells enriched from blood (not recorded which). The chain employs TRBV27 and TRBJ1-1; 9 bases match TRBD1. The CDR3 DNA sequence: TGTGCCAGCAGTTCACAGGGGGCGGAGTGGACTGAAGCTTTCTTT. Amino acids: CASSSQGAEWTEAFF.